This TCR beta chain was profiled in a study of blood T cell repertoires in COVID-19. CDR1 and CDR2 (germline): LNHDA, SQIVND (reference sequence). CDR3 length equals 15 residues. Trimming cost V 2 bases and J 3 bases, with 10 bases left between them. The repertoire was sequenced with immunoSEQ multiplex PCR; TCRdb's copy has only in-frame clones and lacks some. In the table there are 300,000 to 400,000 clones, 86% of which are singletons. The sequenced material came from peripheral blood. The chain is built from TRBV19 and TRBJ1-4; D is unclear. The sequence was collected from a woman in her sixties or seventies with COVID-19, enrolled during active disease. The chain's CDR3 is CASSITRTANEKLFF. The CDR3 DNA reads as TGTGCCAGTAGTATAACGCGGACTGCTAATGAAAAACTGTTTTTT.